The 9 T cell receptor beta chains below come from one sample, sequenced in a study of shared clonotypes between healthy human individuals. The table came from immunoSEQ multiplex PCR; TCRdb's copy has only in-frame clones and leaves some out. The sample records approximately 2.4 million clones, 90% to 97% being singletons. The sample taken for sequencing was naive CD4+ T cells sorted from blood. Indicated subset: CD45RA+ positively selected. These receptors all stem from a man aged 18 to 30 in good health.

In this sample, this clone turned up once. The chain uses TRBV10-3 and TRBJ2-5, with 10 positions matching TRBD2. Germline V gene lookup returns CDR1 ENHRY and CDR2 SYGVKD. J gave up 5 bases and V 0 bases, and 9 bases lay outside the gene matches. The CDR3 has 17 residues. CDR3 DNA sequence: TGTGCCATCAGTGAGTCTTTACTAGCGGGACCCGCGGAGACCCAGTACTTC. It yields the protein CAISESLLAGPAETQYF.

The rearrangement joins TRBV7-2 to TRBJ2-3; 7 bases align to TRBD1. The CDR3 is made up of 16 amino acids. With 0 bases clipped from V and 1 base from J, the junction kept 4 bases outside the gene matches. The germline V gene encodes CDR1 SGHTA and CDR2 FQGNSA. The CDR3 protein is CASSLARQGRTDTQYF. The CDR3 DNA reads as TGTGCCAGCAGCTTAGCGCGACAGGGTCGCACAGATACGCAGTATTTT.

The V gene is TRBV5-4, the J gene TRBJ2-2; 7 bases align to TRBD1. Germline-derived CDR1 and CDR2 are SGHNT and YYREEE (reference sequence). The CDR3 is 15 amino acids. V lost 4 bases to trimming and J lost 3 bases; unmatched junction nucleotides: 6. CDR3 sequence: CASSRQGGDTGELFF. CDR3 nucleotide sequence: TGTGCCAGCAGCCGACAGGGTGGGGACACCGGGGAGCTGTTTTTT.

The rearrangement links TRBV7-8 to TRBJ2-6; 7 nucleotides agree with TRBD1. Germline CDR1 is SGHVS and CDR2 is FQNEAQ. The CDR3 length is 16 residues. Germline trimming cut 2 bases from V and 0 bases from J; bases unmatched to any gene: 1. The CDR3 DNA sequence: TGTGCCAGCAGCTTAAGGGACAGCTCTGGGGCCAACGTCCTGACTTTC. Amino acids: CASSLRDSSGANVLTF.

This chain connects TRBV5-1 to TRBJ1-5; D remains unclear. Trimming took 5 bases from V and 3 from J, leaving 12 bases between them. CDR1 and CDR2 (germline): SGHRS, YFSETQ. This CDR3 spans 14 amino acids. CDR3 sequence (DNA): TGCGCCAGCAGTGTTGACGGAATCAATCAGCCCCAGCATTTT. Encoded protein: CASSVDGINQPQHF.

The rearrangement joins TRBV5-1 to TRBJ2-6; the D is unclear. CDR1 SGHRS and CDR2 YFSETQ come from the germline V gene. V shed 4 bases and J shed 2 bases, with 7 bases lying between them. This CDR3 comprises 14 residues. CDR3: CASSVDPGANVLTF. The CDR3 DNA follows: TGCGCCAGCAGCGTGGACCCTGGGGCCAACGTCCTGACTTTC.

The chain is built from TRBV6-1 and TRBJ2-7; no firm D call. V lost 0 bases, J lost 3 bases, and 6 bases lay in between. CDR3 length equals 13 residues. The V gene's germline CDR1 is MNHNS and CDR2 SASEGT. The CDR3 here is CASSEAPLYEQYF. The CDR3 DNA reads TGTGCCAGCAGTGAAGCGCCCCTCTACGAGCAGTACTTC.

The V and J genes are TRBV4-3 and TRBJ2-7, with 7 bases that match TRBD1. The CDR3 runs to 16 residues. Germline values: CDR1 LGHNA, CDR2 YSLEER. V lost 1 base to trimming and J lost 0 bases; unmatched junction nucleotides: 6. The CDR3: CASSQARGTRSYEQYF. CDR3 coding DNA: TGCGCCAGCAGCCAAGCCAGGGGGACCCGCTCCTACGAGCAGTACTTC.

This sequence joins TRBV10-2 and TRBJ2-2, with D possibly being TRBD2 (6 bases). CDR1 is WSHSY, CDR2 SAAADI, per germline. V was shortened by 6 bases and J by 2 bases, with 10 bases between the two germline ends. There are 14 residues in the CDR3. DNA for the CDR3: TGCGCCAGCAGGGGAGGACCCAACACCGGGGAGCTGTTTTTT. It is translated as CASRGGPNTGELFF.